These T cell receptor beta chains were read from a single sample in a study of T cells in Graves' hyperthyroidism and ophthalmopathy. TCRdb processed the multiplex PCR reads anew with MiXCR; each CDR3 protein has one entry. This sample has around 240,000 distinct CDR3 sequences, with about 14% found just once. The sample consisted of blood. All receptors derive from a woman aged 35 to 49 with Graves' hyperthyroidism that later progressed to Graves' ophthalmopathy. CDR3s include the opening cysteine and the closing phenylalanine or tryptophan. The D gene is left open where the match is weak. A clone size is listed for some rows: how often the clone was seen (once, few, many), or a class if it is expanded.

d_call	clone_size	j_call	v_call	cdr3_nt	cdr3_aa
.	many	TRBJ2-1	TRBV30	TGTGCCTGGAGTAACGGATACAATGAGCAGTTCTTC	CAWSNGYNEQFF
TRBD1	many	TRBJ1-5	TRBV5-5	TGTGCCAGCAGCTTGTTCGACAGGGGGCTCCAGCCCCAGCATTTT	CASSLFDRGLQPQHF
.	few	TRBJ1-3	TRBV9	TGTGCCAGCAGCGCGCCCCCGAAGGGAGAGGGAAACACCATATATTTT	CASSAPPKGEGNTIYF
TRBD1	many	TRBJ2-5	TRBV10-3	TGTGCCATCAGCCGACAGGGCCAAGAGACCCAGTACTTC	CAISRQGQETQYF
.	many	TRBJ1-6	TRBV3-1	TGTGCCAGCAGCCCGAAAGTCCTGGACAGTAATTCACCCCTCCACTTT	CASSPKVLDSNSPLHF
.	few	TRBJ1-3	TRBV7-6	TGTGCCAGCAGCTTAGCGTCGGCGGTCGGAAACACCATATATTTT	CASSLASAVGNTIYF
.	many	TRBJ1-5	TRBV28	TGTGCCAGCAGTCTGGGGACACCCGATCAGCCCCAGCATTTT	CASSLGTPDQPQHF
TRBD1	many	TRBJ1-1	TRBV2	TGTGCCAGCAGCCCGGGGACAGGGGCTGAAGCTTTCTTT	CASSPGTGAEAFF
.	many	TRBJ2-1	TRBV28	TGTGCCAGCAGTTTTATGTCCCGGGTAAGGGGGAGCAGTGAGCAGTTCTTC	CASSFMSRVRGSSEQFF
.	many	TRBJ1-1	TRBV29-1	TGCAGCGTTGAAGACTGGATGGGGACTGAAGCTTTCTTT	CSVEDWMGTEAFF
TRBD2	many	TRBJ2-1	TRBV7-9	TGTGCCAGCAGCTCTCGACTAGCGGGGACTTATGAGCAGTTCTTC	CASSSRLAGTYEQFF
.	many	TRBJ2-1	TRBV6-1	TGTGCCAGCAGTCGGGCCTACACATGGAATGAGCAGTTCTTC	CASSRAYTWNEQFF
.	many	TRBJ2-7	TRBV3-1	TGTGCCAGCAGCCAAGCCTCACGACGGGGGGCCGACGAGCAGTACTTC	CASSQASRRGADEQYF
TRBD2	many	TRBJ2-5	TRBV12-3/TRBV12-4	TGTGCCAGCACCTTGGGACTAGCGTTTGAGACCCAGTACTTC	CASTLGLAFETQYF
.	many	TRBJ2-7	TRBV14	TGTGCCAGCAGCTTTTGGGACCGGGGTTACGAGCAGTACTTC	CASSFWDRGYEQYF
.	.	TRBJ1-4	TRBV4-1	TGCGCCAGCAGCCAAGCGGGCATGGGGGAAAAACTGTTTTTT	CASSQAGMGEKLFF
.	many	TRBJ2-7	TRBV28	TGTGCCAGCAGTTTAGTTCAGTCCTACGAGCAGTACTTC	CASSLVQSYEQYF
.	many	TRBJ1-4	TRBV15	TGTGCCACCAGCAGAGATGCAGGAGCAACTAATGAAAAACTGTTTTTT	CATSRDAGATNEKLFF
.	.	TRBJ2-7	TRBV6-1	TGTGCCAGCAGTCTGGGGAGGTTCTACGAGCAGTACTTC	CASSLGRFYEQYF
TRBD1	many	TRBJ1-4	TRBV28	TGTGCCAGCAGCTCACTCCAACTGGGACAGGGAGCCCCTAATCAAAAACTGTTTTTT	CASSSLQLGQGAPNQKLFF
.	many	TRBJ1-4	TRBV28	TGTGCCAGTACCCCCGGTGAAAAACTGTTTTTT	CASTPGEKLFF
.	few	TRBJ2-3	TRBV20-1	TGCAGTGCTATAGGGGGGGGCACAGATACGCAGTGTTTT	CSAIGGGTDTQCF
TRBD2	.	TRBJ2-7	TRBV7-8	TGTGCCAGCAGCTTACGGGGGGGGGGCCACGAGCAGTACTTC	CASSLRGGGHEQYF
.	many	TRBJ1-1	TRBV27	TGTGCCAGCAGTTTATGGGGGACCTCTGAAGCTTTCTTT	CASSLWGTSEAFF
.	.	TRBJ2-6	TRBV20-1	TGCAGTGCTAGAGATCCGGGCTGGTTGAGCTCTGGGGCCAACGTCCTGACTTTC	CSARDPGWLSSGANVLTF
.	many	TRBJ1-4	TRBV28	TGTGCCATTGGAGCCGGAGCAACTAATGAAAAACTGTTTTTT	CAIGAGATNEKLFF
TRBD1	many	TRBJ1-1	TRBV3-1	TGTGCCAGCAGGAGACAGGGGGACGGCACTGAAGCTTTCTTT	CASRRQGDGTEAFF
.	many	TRBJ2-2	TRBV12-3/TRBV12-4	TGTGCCAGCAGTCGAGAGGGGGGGCTCACCGGGGAGCTGTTTTTT	CASSREGGLTGELFF
.	few	TRBJ1-4	TRBV18	TGTGCCAGCTCACCACCAATCCTCGGGGGCGAGGATGAAAAACTGTTTTTT	CASSPPILGGEDEKLFF
.	many	TRBJ2-3	TRBV27	TGTGCCAGCAGTCCAGGGGGACTCAAGGTAGATACGCAGTATTTT	CASSPGGLKVDTQYF
.	.	TRBJ2-1	TRBV6-2/TRBV6-3	TGTGCCGTTGGGATGACCGGGAAGCGCTACAATGAGCAGTTCTTC	CAVGMTGKRYNEQFF
.	many	TRBJ2-1	TRBV18	TGTGCCAGCTCACCACCGGAGTGGCTAGGAGCGAATGAGCAGTTCTTC	CASSPPEWLGANEQFF
.	many	TRBJ2-7	TRBV18	TGTGCCAGCTCACCGCCCAACAGCTACGAGCAGTACTTC	CASSPPNSYEQYF
.	few	TRBJ1-3	TRBV3-1	TGTGCCAGCAGCTACGTAGCCGGCGGAAACACCATATATTTT	CASSYVAGGNTIYF
TRBD1	many	TRBJ1-5	TRBV24-1	TGTGCCACCAGTGATCAAAGACAGGGGGGTCAGCCCCAGCATTTT	CATSDQRQGGQPQHF
TRBD2	many	TRBJ2-5	TRBV20-1	TGCAGTGCTCGAGGGACTAACCAAGAGACCCAGTACTTC	CSARGTNQETQYF
.	few	TRBJ1-6	TRBV4-1	TGCGCCAGCAGCCATGAGGAAGGGTTAGGGAATTCACCCCTCCACTTT	CASSHEEGLGNSPLHF
TRBD1	many	TRBJ2-2	TRBV6-1	TGTGCCAGCAGTCGATACAGGGGGCCAAGGACCGGGGAGCTGTTTTTT	CASSRYRGPRTGELFF
TRBD2	many	TRBJ2-1	TRBV6-1	TGTGCCAGCAAGGGAGGGGACTGGAATTACAATGAGCAGTTCTTC	CASKGGDWNYNEQFF
.	many	TRBJ2-7	TRBV2	TGTGCCAGCAGCGGACGTCCCGTGAACTCCGAGCAGTACTTC	CASSGRPVNSEQYF
.	few	TRBJ2-2	TRBV27	TGTGCCAGCAGTTTATCGATGGGTGATATCACCGGGGAGCTGTTTTTT	CASSLSMGDITGELFF
.	.	TRBJ2-2	TRBV7-3	TGTGCCAGCAGCTTAAGTGGCGGGGGCAACACCGGGGAGCTGTTTTTT	CASSLSGGGNTGELFF
TRBD2	few	TRBJ2-7	TRBV4-1	TGCGCCAGCAGCAGCACTAGCGGGGGTTCTCTTATCACCTACGAGCAGTACTTC	CASSSTSGGSLITYEQYF
TRBD2	many	TRBJ2-5	TRBV11-2	TGTGCCAGCAGCGAACCTAGCGGGAGGCACCAAGAGACCCAGTACTTC	CASSEPSGRHQETQYF
TRBD2	few	TRBJ2-3	TRBV9	TGTGCCAGCAGCGTAGTTAGCGGGAGTGGTGCAGATACGCAGTATTTT	CASSVVSGSGADTQYF